This TCR beta chain emerged from a study of post-analysis software for immune sequencing data. Study at large: Included courses were relapsing-remitting and secondary progressive multiple sclerosis; progressive-relapsing multiple sclerosis was also included.

Findings of the study overall: Controls showed significantly higher normalized Chao1 diversity than did multiple sclerosis patients. Samples made in the same batch grouped tightly together by F measure. Controls showed lower frequencies than patients for roughly 5 TRBV segments, and TRBV5-6, TRBV5-1 and TRBV20-1 were among these.

The TCR beta cDNA libraries carried unique molecular identifiers. TCRdb fed the PCR reads into MiXCR, producing one record per CDR3 protein. This table has 600,000 to 700,000 distinct CDR3 sequences, 59% appearing once. The CDR3 sequence is 15 residues long. The V end lost 5 bases, the J end lost 6 bases, and 20 bases lay between the germline ends. Germline V gene lookup returns CDR1 SGHRS and CDR2 YFSETQ. As to this clonotype: As yet, its antigen is unknown.

The chain has TRBV5-1 and TRBJ1-1; tentative D call: TRBD1 (5 bases). The sample was blood. The receptor's source is a girl aged 2 to 9 with multiple sclerosis. This CDR3 is CASSQSPTGGAEAFF. DNA for the CDR3: TGCGCCAGCAGTCAATCCCCCACCGGAGGGGCTGAAGCTTTCTTT. Variable domain in full (rest from reference TRBV5-1 and TRBJ1-1): KAGVTQTPRYLIKTRGQQVTLSCSPISGHRSVSWYQQTPGQGLQFLFEYFSETQRNKGNFPGRFSGRQFSNSRSEMNVSTLELGDSALYLCASSQSPTGGAEAFFGQGTRLTVV.